These 22 T cell receptor beta chains were sequenced from one sample in a study of T cell clonality in common variable immunodeficiency. Here immunoSEQ multiplex PCR was the method, and the copy in TCRdb shows in-frame clones only, minus some. Recorded here are under 60,000 clones, none singletons. Sequencing was performed on peripheral blood mononuclear cells. The receptors were gathered from a person aged 18 to 75 in good health.

This clone came up a few times. The read ends 3 residues before the CDR3 terminus; that terminus is restored from the germline J gene. The rearrangement joins TRBV29-1 to TRBJ2-7; 9 positions agree with TRBD2. The CDR3 consists of 16 residues. Germline lookup yields CDR1 SQVTM and CDR2 ANQGSEA. V lost 3 bases and J lost 6; bases outside the gene matches: 15. The CDR3 sequence is CSVDSPLGTAGGEQYF. The CDR3 bases that were read are TGCAGCGTTGATAGTCCGTTGGGGACAGCGGGGGGCGAG.

This clone has at least ten counts. CDR3 sequence: CASSNRDRGPDTQYF. The sequenced CDR3 bases are TGTGCCAGCAGCAACCGGGACAGGGGGCCAGATACG. This rearrangement joins TRBV7-9 to TRBJ2-3, with TRBD1 matching 12 bases. The read ends 3 residues shy of where the CDR3 ends; the end is completed using the germline J gene. Germline-derived CDR1 and CDR2 are SEHNR and FQNEAQ (reference sequence). The V gene end was trimmed by 5 bases and the J gene end by 4 bases; junction bases not matched to a gene: 4. The CDR3 runs 15 residues.

This clone was seen ten or more times. The read stops 3 residues short of the end of the CDR3; the missing end is completed from the germline J gene. This rearrangement joins TRBV19 to TRBJ2-1; 7 positions match TRBD1. The CDR3 runs to 15 residues. V gave up 6 bases and J gave up 3 bases; unmatched junction bases: 8. Germline V lookup: CDR1 LNHDA, CDR2 SQIVND (reference sequence). CDR3 bases read: TGTGCCAGTAGCATTGAGACAGGGAACTACAATGAG. Translation gives CASSIETGNYNE. The complete CDR3 reads CASSIETGNYNEQFF. Looking up the rest from reference TRBV19 and TRBJ2-1 gives the full variable domain: DGGITQSPKYLFRKEGQNVTLSCEQNLNHDAMYWYRQDPGQGLRLIYYSQIVNDFQKGDIAEGYSVSREKKESFPLTVTSAQKNPTAFYLCASSIETGNYNEQFFGPGTRLTVL.

This clone was observed many times. Read sequence stops 3 residues before the CDR3 end, and the germline J gene provides the missing end. The same CDR3 is also encoded by other DNA sequences in this sample. The chain joins TRBV7-9 to TRBJ2-7, with TRBD1 matching over 7 bases. Germline V gene lookup returns CDR1 SEHNR and CDR2 FQNEAQ (reference sequence). The CDR3 is 13 amino acids. J was trimmed by 3 bases and V by 2 bases; bases with no gene match: 1. CDR3 residues: CASSLQGDYEQYF. Partial CDR3 DNA: TGTGCCAGCAGCTTACAGGGGGACTACGAG. Together with reference TRBV7-9 and TRBJ2-7, the CDR3 gives the full variable domain: DTGVSQNPRHKITKRGQNVTFRCDPISEHNRLYWYRQTLGQGPEFLTYFQNEAQLEKSRLLSDRFSAERPKGSFSTLEIQRTEQGDSAMYLCASSLQGDYEQYFGPGTRLTVT.

This clone was observed many times. With the read ending 3 residues before the CDR3 end, the germline J gene is used to fill in that end. The chain recombines TRBV13 with TRBJ2-3, with D unclear. V was clipped by 5 bases and J by 3 bases, with 21 bases between them. Germline V gene data show CDR1 as PRHDT and CDR2 as FYEKMQ (reference sequence). The CDR3 extends over 17 amino acids. The CDR3 bases that were read are TGTGCCAGCAGCCGACGACCAGTCCTGACTGGAACAGATACG. This sequence encodes CASSRRPVLTGTDT. The CDR3 as a whole reads CASSRRPVLTGTDTQYF.

This clone was picked up many times. CDR3 DNA (partial): TGTGCCACCAGTGACGCCCGAGTTAGCGGGAACACCGGGGAG. Its translation is CATSDARVSGNTGE. The whole CDR3 protein reads CATSDARVSGNTGELFF. The chain is built from TRBV24-1 and TRBJ2-2, with D possibly being TRBD2 (6 bases). The read terminates 3 residues before the CDR3 end, so the remaining end is supplied by the germline J gene. CDR3 length equals 17 residues. Germline V gene sequence: CDR1 KGHDR, CDR2 SFDVKD. Trimming pared 4 bases from V and 1 base from J, leaving 15 bases between.

This clone was detected many times. Read coverage stops 3 residues before the CDR3 terminus; the germline J gene supplies the remainder. The V gene is TRBV12-3 or TRBV12-4, the J gene TRBJ2-7; perhaps TRBD1 as D (6 bases). The V and J ends lost 6 bases and 1 base respectively, with 16 bases between them. The CDR3 totals 15 residues. The chain's CDR3 is CASSPFQGQSYEQYF. The DNA read from the CDR3 is TGTGCCAGCAGCCCATTCCAAGGACAGTCCTACGAG.

The sample holds many counts of this clone. The read halts 3 residues ahead of the CDR3 end, with the missing end drawn from the germline J gene. The V gene is TRBV19, the J gene TRBJ1-6; 9 bases agree with TRBD1. CDR1 is LNHDA, CDR2 SQIVND, per germline (reference sequence). The CDR3 consists of 16 residues. The V segment lost 5 bases and the J segment 7 bases; nucleotides outside the gene matches: 9. The CDR3 DNA, read in part, is TGTGCCAGTAGTCCCCGGGGGGACAGGGAAAATTCACCC. Encoded protein: CASSPRGDRENSP. The entire CDR3 reads CASSPRGDRENSPLHF.

In its sample, this clone was seen a few times. The read falls 3 residues short of the CDR3 end, and the missing part is taken from the germline J gene. The rearrangement uses TRBV5-1 and TRBJ2-7; 7 bases line up with TRBD1. The trim removed 4 bases at V and 1 base at J, leaving 11 bases unmatched. The germline gives CDR1 SGHRS, CDR2 YFSETQ. This CDR3 is 16 amino acids long. CDR3 in amino acids: CASSLTTLQGSYEQYF. The part of the CDR3 DNA that was read is TGCGCCAGCAGCCTTACCACACTACAGGGGTCCTACGAG.

This clone was observed many times. The read ends 3 residues before the CDR3 terminus; that terminus is restored from the germline J gene. The J gene is TRBJ2-7, the V gene TRBV5-6; 9 bases line up with TRBD1. The CDR3 loop spans 13 amino acids. With V trimmed by 1 base and J by 5 bases, 1 base remained unmatched. Germline V gene data show CDR1 as SGHDT and CDR2 as YYEEEE. The CDR3 spells CASSLTGGHEQYF. The sequenced CDR3 bases are TGTGCCAGCAGCTTGACAGGGGGCCACGAG.

This clone was seen more than once but under ten times. From the germline J gene comes the end of the CDR3, since the read stops 3 residues before it. The chain employs TRBV6-4 and TRBJ1-2, with a possible D match to TRBD1 (5 bases). The CDR3 sequence is 15 residues long. Germline CDR1 MRHNA, CDR2 SNTAGT. The CDR3 loop reads CASSADSGGGDDYTF. Incomplete CDR3 DNA: TGTGCCAGCAGTGCGGATAGCGGGGGAGGGGATGAC.

This clone has ten or more counts. The read gets to within 3 residues of the CDR3 end, and the germline J gene fills in the rest. The gene calls are TRBV29-1 and TRBJ2-7, with D tentatively TRBD1 (6 bases). The CDR3 runs to 13 residues. CDR1 SQVTM and CDR2 ANQGSEA come from the germline V gene. V was trimmed by 6 bases and J by 2 bases, leaving 14 bases between them. The chain's CDR3 is CSVRPSGAYEQYF. The covered CDR3 bases are TGCAGCGTAAGACCCTCAGGGGCCTACGAG.

In this sample, this clone turned up many times. The observed sequence ends 3 residues before the CDR3 terminus, with the missing tail filled in from the germline J gene. The chain carries TRBV9 and TRBJ2-5; 7 bases align to TRBD1. After removal of 5 bases from V and 6 bases from J, the junction contained 13 bases not matched to a gene. Per germline, CDR1 SGDLS and CDR2 YYNGEE. The CDR3 covers 15 residues. The part of the CDR3 DNA that was read is TGTGCCAGCAGTCGTAGCTTGCAGGGGGAACAGACC. Translation: CASSRSLQGEQT. The complete CDR3 reads CASSRSLQGEQTQYF.

This clone was detected ten times or more. The missing CDR3 end, 3 residues past where the read stops, is filled in from the germline J gene. V is TRBV29-1 and J is TRBJ2-6; perhaps TRBD1 as D (5 bases). CDR3 size: 16 residues. The germline V gene has CDR1 SQVTM and CDR2 ANQGSEA. V was cut by 2 bases and J by 0 bases, with 11 bases left in between. The CDR3 DNA, read in part, is TGCAGCGTTGAACAGGCCAGGGCCTCTGGGGCCAACGTC. Amino acids: CSVEQARASGANV. The full CDR3 protein is CSVEQARASGANVLTF.

This clone was detected many times. The CDR3 is cut off 3 residues early in the read; its end comes from the germline J gene. Other DNA variants within this sample encode the same CDR3. The rearrangement uses TRBV6-2 or TRBV6-3 and TRBJ2-3; the match to TRBD2 covers 10 bases. The CDR3 spans 16 residues. Germline trimming cut 6 bases from V and 0 bases from J; bases unmatched to any gene: 6. Germline V gene sequence: CDR1 MNHEY, CDR2 SVGEGT. CDR3 in amino acids: CASSGLAAISTDTQYF. The covered CDR3 bases are TGTGCCAGCAGCGGACTAGCGGCAATTAGCACAGATACG.

This clone was recorded at least ten times. The read finishes 3 residues shy of the CDR3 end, and the germline J gene is used to complete it. The rearrangement uses TRBV20-1 and TRBJ2-5; possible D gene TRBD1, 5 bases. The CDR3 contains 15 residues. The germline V gene has CDR1 DFQATT and CDR2 SNEGSKA (reference sequence). V was cut by 0 bases and J by 7 bases, with 18 bases left in between. Partial CDR3 DNA: TGCAGTGCTAGAGATTCGCGACAGACCTCCGGGACC. Residues: CSARDSRQTSGT. The full CDR3 protein is CSARDSRQTSGTQYF.

This clone has only a few counts. The CDR3 goes on 3 residues after the read ends, and that part is filled in from the germline J gene. The chain joins TRBV5-4 to TRBJ2-7; 11 bases are a match to TRBD2. Looked up from germline, CDR1 is SGHNT and CDR2 is YYREEE (reference sequence). The CDR3 is made up of 16 amino acids. J was trimmed by 6 bases and V by 2 bases; bases with no gene match: 10. The CDR3 bases that were read are TGTGCCAGCAGCTTAAAAACTAGCGGGAGTTTCAGCGAG. This encodes CASSLKTSGSFSE. The CDR3 reads in full as CASSLKTSGSFSEQYF.

This clone showed up many times. The DNA ends 3 residues before the CDR3 does, and the rest of the CDR3 is filled in from the germline J gene. The V and J genes are TRBV20-1 and TRBJ2-7; 16 nucleotides match TRBD2. The V gene's germline CDR1 is DFQATT and CDR2 SNEGSKA (reference sequence). The CDR3 has 16 amino acids. Germline trimming cut 4 bases from V and 1 base from J; bases unmatched to any gene: 4. The CDR3 loop is CSANPGLAGGSYEQYF. The CDR3 DNA, read in part, is TGCAGTGCTAACCCGGGACTAGCGGGAGGGTCCTACGAG.

This clone was seen ten or more times. Read sequence stops 3 residues before the CDR3 end, and the germline J gene provides the missing end. V gene TRBV19 combines with J gene TRBJ1-1; 7 bases fit TRBD1. From germline, CDR1 is LNHDA and CDR2 SQIVND (reference sequence). CDR3 length: 15 residues. The trim removed 4 bases at V and 6 bases at J, leaving 11 bases unmatched. Partial CDR3 DNA: TGTGCCAGTAGTACTCACACCACAGGGGCCGCTGAA. Translating gives CASSTHTTGAAE. The entire CDR3 sequence reads CASSTHTTGAAEAFF.

This clone was observed at least ten times. Sequencing ends 3 residues short of the CDR3 end; the germline J gene provides the rest. This sequence joins TRBV5-1 and TRBJ2-7; 7 positions agree with TRBD1. Germline V gene lookup returns CDR1 SGHRS and CDR2 YFSETQ. The V gene end was trimmed by 4 bases and the J gene end by 6 bases; junction bases not matched to a gene: 16. This CDR3 has 16 residues. CDR3 loop: CASSTGFTGVRTEQYF. The DNA read from the CDR3 is TGCGCCAGCAGCACTGGCTTCACAGGGGTAAGGACCGAG.

This clone has a count of ten or more. The sequence runs out 3 residues before the end of the CDR3; the remainder is reconstructed from the germline J gene. The rearrangement uses TRBV4-1 and TRBJ2-7; D is unclear. Looked up from germline, CDR1 is MGHRA and CDR2 is YSYEKL. Trimming removed 3 bases at V and 0 bases at J, with 12 bases between. The CDR3 has 15 residues. The CDR3 region is CASSHRGRTSYEQYF. CDR3 DNA, as far as it was read: TGCGCCAGCAGCCATCGCGGTCGTACCTCCTACGAG.

This clone was detected many times. The CDR3 end lies 3 residues beyond the end of the read and is filled in from the germline J gene. The gene calls are TRBV7-9 and TRBJ2-7, with 8 bases lining up with TRBD2. V was pared by 5 bases and J by 6 bases, with 9 bases of the junction left unmatched. The V gene's germline CDR1 is SEHNR and CDR2 FQNEAQ (reference sequence). The CDR3 has 14 residues. CDR3 DNA, as far as it was read: TGTGCCAGCAGCCCCGTGAGCGGGAGATTCGAG. This codes for CASSPVSGRFE. The CDR3 in its entirety is CASSPVSGRFEQYF.